The rows below give T cell receptor beta chains drawn from one sample of a study of blood T cell repertoires in COVID-19. The method was immunoSEQ multiplex PCR; TCRdb's version includes in-frame clones alone and lacks a portion of them. The data hold about 140,000 clones, with roughly 80% observed a single time. Sequenced sample: PBMCs or T cells enriched from blood (not recorded which). The source is a woman under 30 who had been exposed to COVID-19. The CDR3 runs from the conserved cysteine through the conserved F or W. The order of the fields is CDR3 protein, CDR3 DNA, J gene, V gene, clone size, D gene. A D gene is named only where the DNA matches it firmly. Size is stated for part of the rows, as once, few or many counts, or as a class when the clone is expanded.

CDR3: CASSQDYSSRQPQHF
DNA: TGTGCCAGCAGCCAAGATTACTCCTCCCGTCAGCCCCAGCATTTT
J: TRBJ1-5
V: TRBV3-1/TRBV3-2
size: NA
D: NA

CDR3: CATSDRTSGSGRTQYF
DNA: TGTGCCACCAGTGATCGCACTAGCGGGAGTGGACGTACGCAGTATTTT
J: TRBJ2-3
V: TRBV24-1
size: NA
D: TRBD2

CDR3: CASSPGGKNTGELFF
DNA: TGTGCCAGCAGCCCAGGGGGAAAGAACACCGGGGAGCTGTTTTTT
J: TRBJ2-2
V: TRBV11-3
size: NA
D: TRBD1

CDR3: CASSMRQGFKAYGYTF
DNA: TGTGCCAGTAGTATGCGACAGGGATTTAAAGCTTATGGCTACACCTTC
J: TRBJ1-2
V: TRBV19
size: NA
D: TRBD1

CDR3: CAIGLAGHHEQFF
DNA: TGTGCCATCGGACTAGCGGGACACCATGAGCAGTTCTTC
J: TRBJ2-1
V: TRBV10-3
size: NA
D: TRBD2

CDR3: CASSYNRGDTEAFF
DNA: TGCGCCAGCAGCTATAACAGGGGCGACACTGAAGCTTTCTTT
J: TRBJ1-1
V: TRBV5-1
size: NA
D: TRBD1

CDR3: CASSLSRDGADTQYF
DNA: TGCGCCAGCAGCTTGTCGCGGGACGGGGCAGATACGCAGTATTTT
J: TRBJ2-3
V: TRBV5-1
size: NA
D: NA

CDR3: CAWSVKVLRSPLHF
DNA: TGTGCCTGGAGTGTGAAAGTTCTAAGATCACCCCTCCACTTT
J: TRBJ1-6
V: TRBV30
size: NA
D: NA

CDR3: CASSEWVLREGSYNEQFF
DNA: TGTGCCAGCAGTGAATGGGTCCTCCGGGAGGGCTCCTACAATGAGCAGTTCTTC
J: TRBJ2-1
V: TRBV2
size: NA
D: TRBD2

CDR3: CAWSPGLAAYEQYF
DNA: TGTGCCTGGAGTCCCGGGCTAGCGGCCTACGAGCAGTACTTC
J: TRBJ2-7
V: TRBV30
size: NA
D: TRBD2

CDR3: CASSRVGTGGNTQYF
DNA: TGTGCCAGCAGCCGGGTGGGGACAGGGGGGAATACGCAGTATTTT
J: TRBJ2-3
V: TRBV28
size: few
D: TRBD1

CDR3: CASSTGPRGEQYF
DNA: TGTGCCAGCAGTACCGGGCCTCGGGGTGAGCAGTACTTC
J: TRBJ2-7
V: TRBV28
size: NA
D: NA

CDR3: CASGLVDRVLSANTGELFF
DNA: TGTGCTAGTGGTTTGGTGGACAGGGTCTTATCGGCGAACACCGGGGAGCTGTTTTTT
J: TRBJ2-2
V: TRBV12-5
size: NA
D: TRBD1

CDR3: CASSVTSQSEQFF
DNA: TGTGCCAGCAGCGTGACTAGTCAGAGTGAGCAGTTCTTC
J: TRBJ2-1
V: TRBV9
size: NA
D: NA

CDR3: CASSLDRDYGYTF
DNA: TGTGCCAGCAGTTTAGACAGGGACTATGGCTACACCTTC
J: TRBJ1-2
V: TRBV28
size: NA
D: TRBD1

CDR3: CASSLDGTSYNEQFF
DNA: TGTGCCAGCAGCTTAGACGGGACTAGCTACAATGAGCAGTTCTTC
J: TRBJ2-1
V: TRBV11-3
size: few
D: TRBD2

CDR3: CASSQGSGSKQFF
DNA: TGTGCCAGCAGCCAAGGGAGTGGTTCAAAGCAGTTCTTC
J: TRBJ2-1
V: TRBV7-2
size: NA
D: NA

CDR3: CASSIGLAGAYEQYF
DNA: TGTGCCAGCAGCATCGGACTAGCGGGAGCCTACGAGCAGTACTTC
J: TRBJ2-7
V: TRBV11-1
size: NA
D: TRBD2

CDR3: CASSDQPQGAYNEQFF
DNA: TGCGCCAGCAGCGACCAACCCCAGGGCGCCTACAATGAGCAGTTCTTC
J: TRBJ2-1
V: TRBV5-1
size: NA
D: NA

CDR3: CASSLGGNYGYTF
DNA: TGTGCCAGCAGCTTGGGGGGAAACTATGGCTACACCTTC
J: TRBJ1-2
V: TRBV2
size: few
D: NA

CDR3: CASSLVGREAFF
DNA: TGTGCCAGCAGTTTAGTGGGCCGTGAAGCTTTCTTT
J: TRBJ1-1
V: TRBV27
size: NA
D: NA

CDR3: CASSVVAGGTHTQYF
DNA: TGTGCCAGCAGCGTAGTAGCGGGAGGGACCCATACGCAGTATTTT
J: TRBJ2-3
V: TRBV9
size: NA
D: TRBD2

CDR3: CASSSPYLRTPGTAPLHF
DNA: TGTGCCAGCAGTTCCCCGTATCTCCGGACACCCGGCACTGCACCCCTCCACTTT
J: TRBJ1-6
V: TRBV27
size: NA
D: NA

CDR3: CASSLGPDTGNQPQHF
DNA: TGTGCCAGCAGCTTAGGTCCGGACACAGGTAATCAGCCCCAGCATTTT
J: TRBJ1-5
V: TRBV7-9
size: NA
D: NA

CDR3: CASSLERSEQYF
DNA: TGTGCCAGCAGCCTAGAACGGAGCGAGCAGTACTTC
J: TRBJ2-7
V: TRBV7-6
size: few
D: NA

CDR3: CASSEKARDRVFFPTNEKLFF
DNA: TGTGCCAGCAGTGAAAAGGCCCGGGACAGGGTTTTCTTTCCAACTAATGAAAAACTGTTTTTT
J: TRBJ1-4
V: TRBV2
size: NA
D: TRBD1

CDR3: CAISVGQGSSYNEQFF
DNA: TGTGCCATCAGTGTCGGACAGGGTAGCTCCTACAATGAGCAGTTCTTC
J: TRBJ2-1
V: TRBV10-3
size: NA
D: TRBD1

CDR3: CASSQGTSGTYEQYF
DNA: TGTGCCAGCAGCCAAGGGACTAGCGGAACCTACGAGCAGTACTTC
J: TRBJ2-7
V: TRBV5-4
size: NA
D: TRBD2

CDR3: CAWRFRTGGTLNTGELFF
DNA: TGTGCCTGGAGGTTCCGGACAGGGGGCACCCTAAACACCGGGGAGCTGTTTTTT
J: TRBJ2-2
V: TRBV30
size: NA
D: TRBD1

CDR3: CASSQRTGRVTEAFF
DNA: TGTGCCAGCAGTCAGAGGACAGGGAGAGTGACTGAAGCTTTCTTT
J: TRBJ1-1
V: TRBV28
size: NA
D: TRBD1

CDR3: CASSQESGKQTQYF
DNA: TGTGCCAGCAGCCAAGAATCAGGGAAACAGACCCAGTACTTC
J: TRBJ2-5
V: TRBV14
size: NA
D: NA

CDR3: CASSYSGLSPSSTEAFF
DNA: TGTGCCAGCAGTTATTCGGGACTGTCCCCCTCCAGCACTGAAGCTTTCTTT
J: TRBJ1-1
V: TRBV28
size: NA
D: NA

CDR3: CASGLLTGTGAANTGELFF
DNA: TGTGCTAGTGGTTTGCTAACCGGGACAGGAGCCGCGAACACCGGGGAGCTGTTTTTT
J: TRBJ2-2
V: TRBV12-5
size: NA
D: TRBD1

CDR3: CASSLGGLSEWETQYF
DNA: TGCGCCAGCAGCTTGGGCGGGTTATCAGAGTGGGAGACCCAGTACTTC
J: TRBJ2-5
V: TRBV5-1
size: NA
D: NA

CDR3: CASFWGVPSTDTQYF
DNA: TGTGCCAGCTTTTGGGGGGTACCTAGCACAGATACGCAGTATTTT
J: TRBJ2-3
V: TRBV2
size: NA
D: NA

CDR3: CASSQDRANYGYTF
DNA: TGTGCCAGCAGTCAAGACAGGGCCAACTATGGCTACACCTTC
J: TRBJ1-2
V: TRBV27
size: NA
D: TRBD1

CDR3: CASSGNSREQFF
DNA: TGTGCCAGCAGTGGAAATAGCCGTGAGCAGTTCTTC
J: TRBJ2-1
V: TRBV2
size: NA
D: NA

CDR3: CSATGGGPDGYTF
DNA: TGCAGTGCAACTGGCGGGGGCCCAGACGGCTACACCTTC
J: TRBJ1-2
V: TRBV29-1
size: NA
D: NA

CDR3: CATSRDHSNSPLHF
DNA: TGTGCCACCAGCAGAGACCACAGCAATTCACCCCTCCACTTT
J: TRBJ1-6
V: TRBV15
size: once
D: NA

CDR3: CASSQGSGRASYYEQYF
DNA: TGTGCCAGCAGCCAAGGTAGCGGGAGGGCCTCCTACTACGAGCAGTACTTC
J: TRBJ2-7
V: TRBV3-1/TRBV3-2
size: NA
D: TRBD2

CDR3: CASSPGQGAATGF
DNA: TGTGCCAGCAGTCCCGGACAGGGAGCGGCTACGGGGTTT
J: TRBJ1-1
V: TRBV6-6
size: NA
D: TRBD1

CDR3: CASSGYGGADTQYF
DNA: TGCGCCAGCTCCGGGTACGGAGGGGCAGATACGCAGTATTTT
J: TRBJ2-3
V: TRBV5-1
size: NA
D: NA

CDR3: CASSLHGSGTDTQYF
DNA: TGTGCCAGCAGTTTACACGGGAGTGGCACAGATACGCAGTATTTT
J: TRBJ2-3
V: TRBV27
size: NA
D: NA

CDR3: CSEDIFGGYTF
DNA: TGCAGTGAGGACATCTTCGGAGGCTACACCTTC
J: TRBJ1-2
V: TRBV20-1
size: NA
D: NA

CDR3: CASSVPSGSGTEQFF
DNA: TGTGCCAGCAGCGTACCGAGCGGGAGTGGTACTGAGCAGTTCTTC
J: TRBJ2-1
V: TRBV9
size: NA
D: TRBD2

CDR3: CASSPLGRGPNEQYF
DNA: TGTGCCAGCTCACCATTGGGCAGGGGACCCAACGAGCAGTACTTC
J: TRBJ2-7
V: TRBV18
size: NA
D: NA

CDR3: CASSYGSSGNTIYF
DNA: TGTGCCAGCAGTTACGGGAGCTCTGGAAACACCATATATTTT
J: TRBJ1-3
V: TRBV6-2/TRBV6-3
size: NA
D: NA

CDR3: CSVEEDSPEAFF
DNA: TGCAGCGTTGAAGAAGACAGCCCGGAAGCTTTCTTT
J: TRBJ1-1
V: TRBV29-1
size: NA
D: NA

CDR3: CASSMETASNTGELFF
DNA: TGTGCCAGCAGCATGGAGACAGCTTCGAACACCGGGGAGCTGTTTTTT
J: TRBJ2-2
V: TRBV7-2
size: NA
D: NA

CDR3: CASSISRYNEQFF
DNA: TGTGCCAGTAGTATATCTAGGTACAATGAGCAGTTCTTC
J: TRBJ2-1
V: TRBV19
size: once
D: NA

CDR3: CASSEVRFGYTF
DNA: TGTGCCAGCAGTGAAGTGCGGTTTGGCTACACCTTC
J: TRBJ1-2
V: TRBV2
size: NA
D: NA

CDR3: CASSLTGRGNQPQHF
DNA: TGTGCCAGCAGTCTCACCGGACGGGGAAATCAGCCCCAGCATTTT
J: TRBJ1-5
V: TRBV28
size: few
D: NA